The source of this TCR beta chain is a study of blood T cell repertoires in COVID-19. Germline V gene lookup returns CDR1 MNHEY and CDR2 SVGAGI. Losses at the gene ends were 6 bases for V and 8 bases for J; bases not matched to a gene: 4. The CDR3 has 12 residues. This clone was seen a single time. In the authors' methods: It was from reference gene primer amplification that nucleated cell counts were estimated. The data were produced by immunoSEQ multiplex PCR, yet TCRdb's version contains in-frame clones alone and is incomplete. V, J and clone size are taken as reported in that table, and D and trimming were inferred from the DNA itself. In the table there are over 200,000 clones, 89% of which are singletons.

The V gene is TRBV6-5, the J gene TRBJ1-3, with 7 bases identical to TRBD1. This receptor was identified in a man in his fifties or sixties who had recovered from COVID-19. Sequencing was performed on peripheral blood. The CDR3 spells CASRGTADTIYF. The CDR3 DNA follows: TGTGCCAGCAGGGGGACAGCGGACACCATATATTTT.